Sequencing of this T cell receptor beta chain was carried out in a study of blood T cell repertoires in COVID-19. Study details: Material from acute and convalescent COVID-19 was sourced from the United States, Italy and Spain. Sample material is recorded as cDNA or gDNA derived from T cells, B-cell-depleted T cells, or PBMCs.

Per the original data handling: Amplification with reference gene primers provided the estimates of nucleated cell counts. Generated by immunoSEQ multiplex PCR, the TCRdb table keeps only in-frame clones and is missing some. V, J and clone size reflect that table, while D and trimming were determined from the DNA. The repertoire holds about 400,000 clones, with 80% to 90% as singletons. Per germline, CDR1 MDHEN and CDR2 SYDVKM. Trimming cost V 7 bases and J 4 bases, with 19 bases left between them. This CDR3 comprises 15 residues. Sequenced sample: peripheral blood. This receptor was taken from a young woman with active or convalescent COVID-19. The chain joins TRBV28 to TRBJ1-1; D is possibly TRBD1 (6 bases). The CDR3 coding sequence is TGTGCCAGCACTAAGCGGACAGCTGCCATCACTGAAGCTTTCTTT. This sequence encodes CASTKRTAAITEAFF.